The next 13 T cell receptor beta chains were all read from a single sample in a study of PD-L1 blockade in urothelial cancer. Time point denoted: pretreatment peripheral blood. Only in-frame clones appear in the TCRdb table, and some are missing; sequencing was by immunoSEQ multiplex PCR. The sample shows 95,000 to 100,000 clones, roughly 84% of them seen only once. This sample comprised PBMCs, obtained around atezolizumab (anti-PD-L1) treatment. The receptor source for this set is a man aged 60-69 years with urothelial cancer.

CDR3 DNA: TGTGCCAGCAGCTTAGAAAGCTCACCCCTCCACTTT. Its translation: CASSLESSPLHF. The rearrangement uses TRBV11-2 and TRBJ1-6; D is undetermined. Trimming took off 0 bases at V and 10 bases at J, with 4 bases between the two ends. CDR1 is SGHAT, CDR2 FQNNGV, per germline. The CDR3 totals 12 residues.

The chain recombines TRBV9 with TRBJ2-1; 7 bases line up with TRBD2. The CDR3 runs 17 residues. V was pared by 0 bases and J by 8 bases, with 14 bases of the junction left unmatched. Per the germline V gene, CDR1 is SGDLS and CDR2 is YYNGEE. The CDR3 DNA reads TGTGCCAGCAGCGTAGAGCGGGCTAGCGGTCCAAGGGATGAGCAGTTCTTC. Its protein product is CASSVERASGPRDEQFF.

The chain joins TRBV20-1 to TRBJ1-1; weak D call: TRBD1 (5 bases). Trimming cost V 3 bases and J 10 bases, with 12 bases left between them. The CDR3 sequence is 11 residues long. Germline V gene lookup returns CDR1 DFQATT and CDR2 SNEGSKA (reference sequence). The CDR3 sequence: CSASRAGPAFF. As DNA, the CDR3 is TGCAGTGCTAGCAGGGCAGGGCCAGCTTTCTTT.

This chain joins TRBV6-6 and TRBJ1-2; D ambiguous. Per the germline V gene, CDR1 is MNHNY and CDR2 is SVGAGI (reference sequence). The CDR3 length is 12 residues. V lost 2 bases and J lost 5, with 6 bases in between. CDR3 in amino acids: CASSYTGYGYTF. CDR3 coding DNA: TGTGCCAGCAGTTACACGGGGTATGGCTACACCTTC.

CDR3 in DNA: TGTGCCAGCAGCCCGGCGGGGGCCCGTATGGGCTACACCTTC. Protein sequence: CASSPAGARMGYTF. The chain joins TRBV5-8 to TRBJ1-2; weak D call: TRBD1 (6 bases). V dropped 4 bases and J dropped 8 bases, with 18 bases sitting between them. Germline-derived CDR1 and CDR2 are SGHTS and YDEGEE. This CDR3 contains 14 residues.

The chain employs TRBV7-9 and TRBJ1-2, with 7 bases matching TRBD1. The CDR3 contains 14 residues. CDR1 is SEHNR, CDR2 FQNEAQ, per germline (reference sequence). Germline trimming cut 0 bases from V and 3 bases from J; bases unmatched to any gene: 1. The chain's CDR3 is CASSLATGDYGYTF. The DNA for the CDR3 is TGTGCCAGCAGCTTAGCTACAGGGGACTATGGCTACACCTTC.

The genes are TRBV19 and TRBJ2-3, with TRBD2 matching 12 bases. J gave up 6 bases and V 5 bases, and 9 bases lay outside the gene matches. The CDR3 consists of 16 residues. Germline V gives CDR1 LNHDA, CDR2 SQIVND (reference sequence). This CDR3 reads CASSRRLAGVGDTQYF. The DNA of the CDR3 is TGTGCCAGTAGTCGACGACTAGCGGGAGTAGGGGATACGCAGTATTTT.

The rearrangement joins TRBV29-1 to TRBJ1-1; a weak D match, TRBD1 (5 bases). This CDR3 is 13 amino acids long. V lost 6 bases to trimming and J lost 1 base, with 12 bases between them. CDR1 is SQVTM and CDR2 is ANQGSEA in the germline V gene. CDR3 amino acids: CSVRPTANTEAFF. DNA for the CDR3: TGCAGCGTCCGACCGACAGCGAACACTGAAGCTTTCTTT.

The chain has TRBV28 and TRBJ2-3; 11 bases fit TRBD2. Germline lookup yields CDR1 MDHEN and CDR2 SYDVKM. There are 16 residues in the CDR3. V shed 3 bases, J shed 4 bases, and the junction held 6 bases outside the gene matches. CDR3 loop: CASSFGLAGGPDTQYF. The CDR3 DNA reads as TGTGCCAGCAGTTTTGGTCTAGCGGGAGGACCAGATACGCAGTATTTT.

The rearrangement joins TRBV19 to TRBJ2-7; TRBD1 matches 7 bases. J lost 0 bases, V lost 4 bases, and 3 bases had no gene match. CDR3 length: 14 residues. Germline-derived CDR1 and CDR2 are LNHDA and SQIVND (reference sequence). CDR3 nucleotide sequence: TGTGCCAGTAGTACACAGGGGAGCTCCTACGAGCAGTACTTC. Protein: CASSTQGSSYEQYF.

The chain couples TRBV28 to TRBJ1-5, with 9 bases aligning to TRBD1. The CDR3 sequence is 14 residues long. V shed 10 bases, J shed 7 bases, and the junction held 11 bases outside the gene matches. CDR1 is MDHEN and CDR2 is SYDVKM in the germline V gene. CDR3 sequence reads: CATTTGGAGQPQHF. The CDR3 nucleotides are TGTGCCACGACAACAGGGGGCGCCGGGCAGCCCCAGCATTTT. Full variable domain (rest looked up from reference TRBV28 and TRBJ1-5): DVKVTQSSRYLVKRTGEKVFLECVQDMDHENMFWYRQDPGLGLRLIYFSYDVKMKEKGDIPEGYSVSREKKERFSLILESASTNQTSMYLCATTTGGAGQPQHFGDGTRLSIL.

The V gene is TRBV4-1, the J gene TRBJ2-7; a possible D gene is TRBD1 (5 bases). Trimming cost V 2 bases and J 2 bases, with 19 bases left between them. Germline lookup yields CDR1 MGHRA and CDR2 YSYEKL. This CDR3 contains 17 residues. CDR3 residues: CASSQKQSSGNPYEQYF. The CDR3, as DNA: TGCGCCAGCAGCCAAAAACAGTCCTCAGGGAACCCCTACGAGCAGTACTTC.

The V gene is TRBV5-1, the J gene TRBJ2-1, with TRBD1 as a possible D gene (5 bases). Looked up from germline, CDR1 is SGHRS and CDR2 is YFSETQ. V lost 4 bases to trimming and J lost 4 bases, with 15 bases between them. The CDR3 sequence is 15 residues long. The CDR3 loop is CASSPQDGAYNEQFF. In DNA, the CDR3 is TGCGCCAGCAGCCCACAGGACGGAGCTTACAATGAGCAGTTCTTC.